Detailed here is one T cell receptor beta chain. This record belongs to a study of blood T cell repertoires in COVID-19. Produced via immunoSEQ multiplex PCR; TCRdb's table is partial and in-frame only. The table shows some 77,000 clones, with nearly 90% occurring only once. V was shortened by 5 bases and J by 5 bases, with 12 bases between the two germline ends. Germline loops: CDR1 SEHNR, CDR2 FQNEAQ (reference sequence). There are 13 residues in the CDR3. Sequenced sample: peripheral blood. The chain is built from TRBV7-9 and TRBJ1-1, with a weak D call TRBD1 (6 bases). The origin of this receptor is a woman of 80 years or more with active or convalescent COVID-19. CDR3 sequence: CASSSTGQTEAFF. In DNA form, the CDR3 reads TGTGCCAGCAGCAGTACCGGACAGACTGAAGCTTTCTTT.